One and the same sample provided the 18 T cell receptor beta chains below, sequenced in a study of T cell responses to AZD1222 COVID-19 vaccine. Clones were sequenced by immunoSEQ multiplex PCR, and TCRdb holds only the in-frame ones, with some missing. Of 100,000 to 150,000 clones listed, around 92% are singletons. This material consisted of peripheral blood, taken 28 days after the second AZD1222 dose. The receptors come from an adult who received the AZD1222 COVID-19 vaccine.

The chain is built from TRBV7-8 and TRBJ1-4, with 9 positions matching TRBD1. The CDR3 spans 17 residues. V shed 4 bases and J 5 bases; nucleotides not matched to a gene: 11. The V gene's germline CDR1 is SGHVS and CDR2 FQNEAQ. CDR3 DNA: TGTGCCAGCAGCTATAACCATCGGGGACAGGGAAATGAAAAACTGTTTTTT. It translates to CASSYNHRGQGNEKLFF.

This rearrangement joins TRBV7-8 to TRBJ2-1, with D perhaps matching TRBD1 or TRBD2 (5 bases each). The V and J ends lost 5 bases and 7 bases respectively, with 30 bases between them. This CDR3 is 19 amino acids long. Germline loops: CDR1 SGHVS, CDR2 FQNEAQ. The CDR3 sequence is CASSHPGTKGHLTRNEQFF. The CDR3 nucleotides are TGTGCCAGCAGCCACCCAGGGACGAAGGGTCATCTTACGCGTAATGAGCAGTTCTTC. Supplemented by reference TRBV7-8 and TRBJ2-1, the full variable domain reads GAGVSQSPRYKVAKRGQDVALRCDPISGHVSLFWYQQALGQGPEFLTYFQNEAQLDKSGLPSDRFFAERPEGSVSTLKIQRTQQEDSAVYLCASSHPGTKGHLTRNEQFFGPGTRLTVL.

This clone has just one count. V and J are TRBV9 and TRBJ1-1; D gene unclear. Trimming cost V 0 bases and J 4 bases, with 7 bases left between them. The length of the CDR3 is 13 residues. The germline V gene encodes CDR1 SGDLS and CDR2 YYNGEE. The CDR3 region has the DNA TGTGCCAGCAGCGTAGGGGCGGGCACTGAAGCTTTCTTT. This sequence encodes CASSVGAGTEAFF.

This rearrangement joins TRBV30 to TRBJ1-2; 8 bases map to TRBD1. Germline CDR1 is GTSNPN and CDR2 is SVGIG (reference sequence). The CDR3 has 15 residues. Trimming cost V 0 bases and J 4 bases; bases outside gene matches: 7. The CDR3 sequence: CAWSVIRGRVYGYTF. CDR3 DNA sequence: TGTGCCTGGAGTGTAATCAGGGGGCGCGTCTATGGCTACACCTTC.

The chain uses TRBV6-2 or TRBV6-3 and TRBJ1-5; 11 positions match TRBD1. This CDR3 is built from 18 residues. Germline-derived CDR1 and CDR2 are MNHEY and SVGEGT. Trimming at V came to 1 base and at J to 5 bases, leaving 10 bases not matched to a gene. In nucleotides, the CDR3 is TGTGCCAGCAGTTACTGGGGACAGGGGGGTTCCCCTCATCAGCCCCAGCATTTT. Protein product: CASSYWGQGGSPHQPQHF.

This sequence joins TRBV10-3 and TRBJ2-1; TRBD2 aligns across 9 bases. The CDR3 loop spans 13 amino acids. Germline V lookup: CDR1 ENHRY, CDR2 SYGVKD. V lost 4 bases, J lost 5 bases, and 0 bases stayed unmatched. The CDR3 sequence is CAISGGGDNEQFF. As DNA, the CDR3 is TGTGCCATCAGTGGCGGGGGGGACAATGAGCAGTTCTTC.

The chain couples TRBV5-1 to TRBJ2-2; 11 nucleotides match TRBD2. The ends lost 6 bases at V and 5 bases at J; junction bases unmatched: 6. The CDR3 loop spans 15 amino acids. CDR1 and CDR2 (germline): SGHRS, YFSETQ. CDR3 sequence (DNA): TGCGCCAGCAAAACTAGCGGGAGAGAAACCGGGGAGCTGTTTTTT. It specifies CASKTSGRETGELFF.

The chain combines TRBV6-5 with TRBJ1-1; D uncertain. The CDR3 loop spans 15 amino acids. In germline, CDR1 is MNHEY, CDR2 SVGAGI. The germline V and J ends were trimmed by 7 bases and 8 bases, with 23 bases remaining between them. For the CDR3, the DNA is TGTGCCAGCACCCCTCAAACCGGCGCGGTGACGGAAGCTTTCTTT. It encodes CASTPQTGAVTEAFF.

The table lists this clone with a count of one. The genes are TRBV5-4 and TRBJ1-1, with unresolved D. The germline V and J ends were trimmed by 0 bases and 4 bases, with 10 bases remaining between them. The CDR3 is 14 residues long. Germline V CDR1 and CDR2: SGHNT, YYREEE (reference sequence). CDR3 loop: CASSLEGGITEAFF. The CDR3 nucleotides are TGTGCCAGCAGCTTGGAAGGCGGGATCACTGAAGCTTTCTTT.

The gene calls are TRBV5-8 and TRBJ1-6; D is perhaps TRBD1 (6 bases). Trimming shortened V by 4 bases and J by 7 bases, and 15 bases separated the two germline ends. The CDR3 is 15 residues long. Per the germline V gene, CDR1 is SGHTS and CDR2 is YDEGEE. The CDR3 sequence: CASSLRQAWNSPLHF. The CDR3, as DNA: TGTGCCAGCAGCCTACGACAGGCTTGGAATTCACCCCTCCACTTT.

This clone appeared a single time. The chain has TRBV10-3 and TRBJ2-3; D might be TRBD2 (6 bases). Germline assignment: CDR1 ENHRY and CDR2 SYGVKD. The CDR3 consists of 15 residues. The germline V and J ends were trimmed by 0 bases and 8 bases, with 15 bases remaining between them. The CDR3 region is CAISESDSVGGTQYF. CDR3 bases: TGTGCCATCAGTGAGTCCGACAGCGTGGGGGGTACGCAGTATTTT.

V gene TRBV3-1 (or the pseudogene TRBV3-2) combines with J gene TRBJ2-7; 7 nucleotides match TRBD1. After removal of 3 bases from V and 6 bases from J, the junction contained 11 bases not matched to a gene. Germline V gives CDR1 LGHDT, CDR2 YNNKEL (reference sequence). The CDR3 has 15 amino acids. The DNA of the CDR3 is TGTGCCAGCAGCCAGGCAAGGGGGCAGGCAAGCGAGCAGTACTTC. Amino acids: CASSQARGQASEQYF.

V is TRBV7-8 and J is TRBJ1-2, with D possibly matching TRBD1 (5 bases). CDR3 size: 13 residues. CDR1 and CDR2 (germline): SGHVS, FQNEAQ. Trimming removed 3 bases at V and 8 bases at J, with 13 bases between. CDR3 protein: CASSFARVEGYTF. The CDR3, as DNA: TGTGCCAGCAGCTTTGCCAGGGTCGAAGGCTACACCTTC.

The genes are TRBV11-3 and TRBJ2-7; D is undetermined. Germline loops: CDR1 SGHNT, CDR2 YENEEA. The CDR3 consists of 11 residues. Trimming left V 5 bases short and J 0 bases short, with 2 bases between. DNA of the CDR3: TGTGCCAGCAGCGACTCCTACGAGCAGTACGTC. Its translation: CASSDSYEQYV.

The genes are TRBV15 and TRBJ1-1; 7 bases map to TRBD1. CDR3 length equals 16 residues. V lost 5 bases, J lost 5 bases, and 14 bases stayed unmatched. Germline CDR1 is LNHNV and CDR2 is YYDKDF (reference sequence). The CDR3, as DNA: TGTGCCACCAGCCCCCAATGGTGGGCAGGGGGAACTGAAGCTTTCTTT. Protein sequence: CATSPQWWAGGTEAFF.

This rearrangement joins TRBV9 to TRBJ2-1, with D tentatively TRBD2 (5 bases). The germline V and J ends were trimmed by 0 bases and 7 bases, with 17 bases remaining between them. CDR1 and CDR2 from the germline V gene are SGDLS and YYNGEE. This CDR3 comprises 16 residues. The CDR3: CASSVGGLASGNEQFF. As DNA, the CDR3 is TGTGCCAGCAGCGTAGGGGGTCTAGCCTCGGGGAATGAGCAGTTCTTC.

This clone was counted only a few times. This chain connects TRBV10-2 to TRBJ1-2; TRBD1 agrees at 7 bases. The germline CDR1 and CDR2 sequences are WSHSY and SAAADI. This CDR3 spans 12 amino acids. Trimming removed 6 bases from V and 13 bases from J; junction bases left unmatched: 11. The CDR3 region has the DNA TGCGCCAGCAGCAGGGACAGCAGGACTGTCACCTTC. The encoded protein is CASSRDSRTVTF.

The rearrangement links TRBV6-2 or TRBV6-3 to TRBJ2-5; weak D call: TRBD1 (5 bases). Between the trimmed V and J ends, which lost 2 bases and 5 bases, there was a span of 9 bases. The CDR3 runs 13 residues. The germline CDR1 and CDR2 sequences are MNHEY and SVGEGT. The CDR3 loop is CASSYAGLETQYF. The CDR3 nucleotides read TGTGCCAGCAGTTACGCAGGGCTGGAGACCCAGTACTTC.